A single sample is the source of the 31 T cell receptor beta chains below, sequenced in a study of neurological immune-mediated disorders. TCRdb redid the calling of the 5' RACE reads with MiXCR, one entry per CDR3 protein. In the table there are under 70,000 distinct CDR3 sequences, around 3.4% of which are singletons. Sequenced material: PBMCs. These receptors were taken from a woman aged 55-75 years with multiple sclerosis.

Many counts were recorded for this clonotype. V and J are TRBV30 and TRBJ2-2; D remains unclear. CDR1 GTSNPN and CDR2 SVGIG come from the germline V gene (reference sequence). The V end lost 0 bases, the J end lost 6 bases, and 8 bases lay between the germline ends. This CDR3 region has 13 residues. This CDR3 reads CAWSVVVPGELFF. Here the CDR3 DNA reads TGTGCCTGGAGTGTGGTAGTGCCCGGGGAGCTGTTTTTT.

In its sample, this clonotype was seen many times. The rearrangement joins TRBV10-3 to TRBJ2-2; 7 bases line up with TRBD1. Germline V gene data show CDR1 as ENHRY and CDR2 as SYGVKD. This CDR3 is 14 amino acids long. The J segment lost 6 bases and the V segment lost 5 bases, leaving 6 bases of the junction unmatched. CDR3 in DNA: TGTGCCATCAGTAGACAGGGCTCGTCCGGGGAGCTGTTTTTT. This codes for CAISRQGSSGELFF.

The sample holds many counts of this clonotype. CDR3 protein: CSAQLGETQYF. The CDR3 DNA is TGCAGTGCTCAGTTGGGGGAGACCCAGTACTTC. V gene TRBV20-1 combines with J gene TRBJ2-5; D is undetermined. CDR1 and CDR2 (germline): DFQATT, SNEGSKA (reference sequence). Trimming shortened V by 5 bases and J by 5 bases, and 9 bases separated the two germline ends. CDR3 length equals 11 residues.

There are many counts of this clonotype. This sequence joins TRBV7-3 and TRBJ2-4, with unresolved D. Trimming took 2 bases from V and 5 from J, leaving 10 bases between them. CDR3 length: 14 amino acids. Per the germline V gene, CDR1 is SGHTA and CDR2 is FQGTGA. Here the CDR3 reads CASSLSGGENIQYF. Here the CDR3 DNA reads TGTGCCAGCAGCTTATCGGGTGGGGAAAACATTCAGTACTTC.

This clonotype was detected ten times or more. This rearrangement joins TRBV28 to TRBJ1-1, with D unclear. The V end was cut by 3 bases, the J end by 4 bases, with 12 bases between. The CDR3 is 14 residues long. Germline CDR1 reads MDHEN; CDR2 reads SYDVKM. The DNA of the CDR3 is TGTGCCAGCAGTTTGGCGCCGTTCCTCACTGAAGCTTTCTTT. Translating gives CASSLAPFLTEAFF. Full variable domain (missing parts from reference TRBV28 and TRBJ1-1): DVKVTQSSRYLVKRTGEKVFLECVQDMDHENMFWYRQDPGLGLRLIYFSYDVKMKEKGDIPEGYSVSREKKERFSLILESASTNQTSMYLCASSLAPFLTEAFFGQGTRLTVV.

This clonotype was seen at least ten times. The chain joins TRBV7-2 to TRBJ1-1; the match to TRBD1 covers 7 bases. This CDR3 spans 14 amino acids. Germline lookup yields CDR1 SGHTA and CDR2 FQGNSA. V was pared by 6 bases and J by 5 bases, with 9 bases of the junction left unmatched. CDR3 sequence (DNA): TGTGCCAGCAGTCTAGACAGGGTCGGGACTGAAGCTTTCTTT. Translating gives CASSLDRVGTEAFF.

This clonotype was observed a few times. This chain joins TRBV5-6 and TRBJ1-5, with 7 bases aligning to TRBD1. J gave up 5 bases and V 2 bases, and 7 bases lay outside the gene matches. There are 15 residues in the CDR3. Per germline, CDR1 SGHDT and CDR2 YYEEEE. The CDR3 DNA reads as TGTGCCAGCAGCTTTAGCGACAGGGATCATCAGCCCCAGCATTTT. Translation gives CASSFSDRDHQPQHF.

This clonotype was found many times. The V gene is TRBV5-1, the J gene TRBJ1-3; D call uncertain. Trimming took 5 bases from V and 0 from J, leaving 6 bases between them. Germline CDR1 is SGHRS and CDR2 is YFSETQ. The CDR3 covers 13 residues. CDR3 DNA: TGCGCCAGCAGGGACCTCTCTGGAAACACCATATATTTT. It encodes CASRDLSGNTIYF. Filled out from reference TRBV5-1 and TRBJ1-3, the complete variable domain reads KAGVTQTPRYLIKTRGQQVTLSCSPISGHRSVSWYQQTPGQGLQFLFEYFSETQRNKGNFPGRFSGRQFSNSRSEMNVSTLELGDSALYLCASRDLSGNTIYFGEGSWLTVV.

This clonotype was seen at least ten times. The gene calls are TRBV20-1 and TRBJ2-3; TRBD2 might be the D (5 bases). The CDR3 has 15 amino acids. V was pared by 3 bases and J by 9 bases, with 22 bases between. From germline, CDR1 is DFQATT and CDR2 SNEGSKA (reference sequence). The CDR3 region is CSARIPSTDTQTQYF. In DNA, the CDR3 is TGCAGTGCTAGGATCCCTAGCACAGATACTCAGACGCAGTATTTT.

In this sample, this clonotype turned up many times. This chain links TRBV10-3 with TRBJ1-5; no definite D call. CDR1 and CDR2 (germline): ENHRY, SYGVKD. V was cut by 0 bases and J by 5 bases, with 14 bases left in between. The CDR3 sequence is 16 residues long. The CDR3 region is CAISESKPAVHQPQHF. CDR3 DNA: TGTGCCATCAGTGAGTCGAAGCCGGCAGTCCATCAGCCCCAGCATTTT.

At least ten counts were recorded for this clonotype. The V call is TRBV7-3, the J call TRBJ2-7; 10 positions agree with TRBD2. The trim removed 3 bases at V and 0 bases at J, leaving 2 bases unmatched. This CDR3 region has 15 residues. CDR1 is SGHTA, CDR2 FQGTGA, per germline. This CDR3 is CASSLASGSSYEQYF. The CDR3 region has the DNA TGTGCCAGCAGCTTGGCTAGCGGGAGCTCCTACGAGCAGTACTTC.

This clonotype was recorded many times. J is TRBJ2-5 and V is TRBV4-1, with D perhaps being TRBD1 or TRBD2 (6 bases each). CDR3 length: 15 amino acids. The ends were cut back, 3 bases at V and 4 bases at J, with 15 bases in the middle. Germline-derived CDR1 and CDR2 are MGHRA and YSYEKL. The CDR3 DNA follows: TGCGCCAGCAGCCACCCAGGACGGGGGCGAGAGACCCAGTACTTC. This codes for CASSHPGRGRETQYF.

This clonotype has at least ten counts. The chain links TRBV20-1 to TRBJ2-1; 7 positions agree with TRBD1. This CDR3 spans 15 amino acids. The ends lost 4 bases at V and 4 bases at J; junction bases unmatched: 10. Germline V gives CDR1 DFQATT, CDR2 SNEGSKA (reference sequence). Here the CDR3 reads CSAILDRAQYNEQFF. Written as DNA, the CDR3 is TGCAGTGCTATTCTTGACAGGGCCCAATACAATGAGCAGTTCTTC.

This clonotype was counted many times. This chain links TRBV7-3 with TRBJ2-3; D not certain. Per the germline V gene, CDR1 is SGHTA and CDR2 is FQGTGA. This CDR3 is 13 amino acids long. V dropped 3 bases and J dropped 0 bases, with 4 bases sitting between them. CDR3 DNA sequence: TGTGCCAGCAGCTTTTTTAGCACAGATACGCAGTATTTT. It yields the protein CASSFFSTDTQYF.

Ten or more counts support this clonotype. This chain joins TRBV5-1 and TRBJ2-7; D call uncertain. V was pared by 3 bases and J by 3 bases, with 4 bases between. There are 11 residues in the CDR3. The germline CDR1 and CDR2 sequences are SGHRS and YFSETQ. CDR3 amino acids: CASSSDYEQYF. The CDR3 DNA sequence: TGCGCCAGCAGCTCCGACTACGAGCAGTACTTC.

There are many counts of this clonotype. This chain connects TRBV20-1 to TRBJ2-1; 9 nucleotides line up with TRBD1. Looked up from germline, CDR1 is DFQATT and CDR2 is SNEGSKA (reference sequence). V shed 1 base, J shed 6 bases, and the junction held 7 bases outside the gene matches. The CDR3 spans 15 residues. For the CDR3, the DNA is TGCAGTGCTAGAGTCGGACAGGGGTCCACCAATGAGCAGTTCTTC. It is translated as CSARVGQGSTNEQFF.

The table lists this clonotype with many counts. This rearrangement joins TRBV7-8 to TRBJ2-3; a weak D match, TRBD2 (6 bases). CDR3 length: 15 amino acids. V dropped 5 bases and J dropped 4 bases, with 16 bases sitting between them. CDR1 is SGHVS and CDR2 is FQNEAQ in the germline V gene. CDR3 sequence: CASSLRLVWADTQYF. In DNA, the CDR3 is TGTGCCAGCAGCCTACGACTAGTGTGGGCAGATACGCAGTATTTT.

CDR3 sequence reads: CASSYFPEDDYGYTF. As DNA, the CDR3 is TGTGCCAGCAGTTACTTCCCCGAAGATGACTATGGCTACACCTTC. The chain couples TRBV6-5 to TRBJ1-2, with D unclear. V lost 1 base to trimming and J lost 3 bases, with 12 bases between them. The CDR3 length is 15 residues. Germline V lookup: CDR1 MNHEY, CDR2 SVGAGI.

This clonotype came up many times. The rearrangement uses TRBV28 and TRBJ2-7, with TRBD1 identical over 8 bases. Germline values: CDR1 MDHEN, CDR2 SYDVKM. The CDR3 contains 14 residues. Losses at the gene ends were 7 bases for V and 6 bases for J; bases not matched to a gene: 11. This chain's CDR3 is CASKGTGHIGEQYF. CDR3 bases: TGTGCCAGCAAGGGGACAGGTCATATCGGCGAGCAGTACTTC.

In regard to this clonotype: The conserved phenylalanine or tryptophan normally closing the CDR3 is absent here, so this likely arose from a read error. The V and J genes are TRBV7-2 and TRBJ1-1; no firm D call. Germline-derived CDR1 and CDR2 are SGHTA and FQGNSA. There are 15 residues in the CDR3. V lost 5 bases and J lost 3, with 16 bases in between. The CDR3 DNA sequence: TGTGCCAGCAGCAGATCAGGCACTACGGACACTGAAGCTTTCAAT. This gives the protein CASSRSGTTDTEAFN.

This clonotype was detected ten times or more. The chain has TRBV7-2 and TRBJ2-7; D may be TRBD2 (5 bases). The ends were cut back, 5 bases at V and 1 base at J, with 9 bases in the middle. The CDR3 totals 13 residues. Germline CDR1 is SGHTA and CDR2 is FQGNSA. CDR3 region: CASSPRRSYEQYF. The DNA for the CDR3 is TGTGCCAGCAGCCCACGGAGGTCCTACGAGCAGTACTTC.

Many counts were recorded for this clonotype. The chain links TRBV20-1 to TRBJ1-1; the D is unclear. Deletions cut 2 bases from V and 3 bases from J, with 16 bases between. The CDR3 runs to 15 residues. Germline V gene lookup returns CDR1 DFQATT and CDR2 SNEGSKA (reference sequence). The CDR3 here is CSARPLTLRDTEAFF. CDR3 coding DNA: TGCAGTGCTAGACCTTTGACTTTAAGGGACACTGAAGCTTTCTTT.

This clonotype occurred many times. V usage is TRBV9 and J usage is TRBJ1-3; the D is unclear. CDR1 and CDR2 (germline): SGDLS, YYNGEE. The CDR3 runs 17 residues. V lost 0 bases and J 0 bases, leaving 13 bases between the germline ends. CDR3: CASSVDWTSSSGNTIYF. The CDR3 nucleotides are TGTGCCAGCAGCGTAGATTGGACCTCGAGCTCTGGAAACACCATATATTTT.

This clonotype was seen ten or more times. This chain connects TRBV20-1 to TRBJ2-7; D not resolved. CDR3 length: 11 amino acids. V was cut by 0 bases and J by 5 bases, with 5 bases left in between. The germline CDR1 and CDR2 sequences are DFQATT and SNEGSKA (reference sequence). The CDR3 DNA sequence: TGCAGTGCTAGAGACCCGAACGAGCAGTACTTC. Protein: CSARDPNEQYF.

This clonotype was recorded at least ten times. V usage is TRBV5-1 and J usage is TRBJ2-2, with no clear D. With 4 bases removed from V and 0 bases from J, the gap between germline ends came to 13 bases. The CDR3 covers 16 residues. Germline V gene data show CDR1 as SGHRS and CDR2 as YFSETQ. The CDR3 loop reads CASSETGLPNTGELFF. The CDR3 DNA is TGCGCCAGCAGCGAGACGGGCCTCCCGAACACCGGGGAGCTGTTTTTT. Looking up the rest from reference TRBV5-1 and TRBJ2-2 gives the full variable domain: KAGVTQTPRYLIKTRGQQVTLSCSPISGHRSVSWYQQTPGQGLQFLFEYFSETQRNKGNFPGRFSGRQFSNSRSEMNVSTLELGDSALYLCASSETGLPNTGELFFGEGSRLTVL.

This clonotype has ten or more counts. The V gene is TRBV5-5, the J gene TRBJ1-2; D uncertain. Trimming took 2 bases from V and 8 from J, leaving 10 bases between them. CDR1 is SGHKS and CDR2 is YYEKEE in the germline V gene (reference sequence). This CDR3 has 12 amino acids. The CDR3 loop is CASSFLGNGYTF. The CDR3 DNA sequence: TGTGCCAGCAGCTTTCTAGGGAACGGCTACACCTTC.

Ten or more counts support this clonotype. The chain employs TRBV6-6 and TRBJ1-3; D remains ambiguous. CDR1 is MNHNY, CDR2 SVGAGI, per germline (reference sequence). V lost 0 bases and J lost 4, with 4 bases in between. The CDR3 runs to 13 residues. CDR3 coding DNA: TGTGCCAGCAGTTACTCGTTGGGAAACACCATATATTTT. As protein: CASSYSLGNTIYF.

This clonotype was counted many times. The genes are TRBV5-1 and TRBJ2-1, with TRBD2 identical over 14 bases. Germline CDR1 reads SGHRS; CDR2 reads YFSETQ. V trimming: 4 bases; J trimming: 7 bases; junction bases outside the gene matches: 10. This CDR3 has 17 amino acids. In DNA form, the CDR3 reads TGCGCCAGCAGCCTCCGGGGACTAGCGGGAGTGGGAAATGAGCAGTTCTTC. Residues: CASSLRGLAGVGNEQFF.

This clonotype was seen ten or more times. This rearrangement joins TRBV25-1 to TRBJ1-2; D gene ambiguous. The CDR3 runs 13 residues. Germline values: CDR1 MGHDK, CDR2 SYGVNS. Between the trimmed V and J ends, which lost 5 bases and 3 bases, there was a span of 10 bases. The DNA for the CDR3 is TGTGCCAGCAGTCCGCCCGAATACTATGGCTACACCTTC. Translated: CASSPPEYYGYTF.

There are many counts of this clonotype. The CDR3 is CASSFDRTGLVDGYTF. The CDR3 DNA follows: TGTGCCAGCAGCTTCGACCGGACAGGGTTGGTGGATGGCTACACCTTC. The genes are TRBV7-2 and TRBJ1-2, with TRBD1 matching over 8 bases. This CDR3 spans 16 amino acids. Trimming removed 3 bases from V and 6 bases from J; junction bases left unmatched: 12. Germline V gives CDR1 SGHTA, CDR2 FQGNSA.

This clonotype was seen repeatedly, ten times or more. The CDR3 spells CASSPGTQQETQYF. The DNA of the CDR3 is TGCGCCAGCAGCCCAGGGACTCAACAAGAGACCCAGTACTTC. The genes are TRBV5-1 and TRBJ2-5; D possibly corresponds to TRBD2 (6 bases). Trimming pared 4 bases from V and 2 bases from J, leaving 12 bases between. Per germline, CDR1 SGHRS and CDR2 YFSETQ. The CDR3 is made up of 14 amino acids.